Given below is one T cell receptor beta chain in context. Its antigen is currently unknown. This sample stems from a study of CD8 T cells in ankylosing spondylitis. Study results and limitations: According to the report, clones linked to the disease were significantly enriched in matched synovial fluid samples taken from ankylosing spondylitis patients. CD8+ cells made up the disease-linked clones, which were relatively rare in peripheral blood. Ankylosing spondylitis blood appeared to be characterized by a TCR beta motif of roughly eight highly homologous variants.

Each CDR3 protein gets one entry after TCRdb re-called the 5' RACE reads with MiXCR. This table holds 450,000 or so distinct CDR3 sequences, approximately 26% found once. Trimming left V 0 bases short and J 12 bases short, with 18 bases between. The CDR3 is 14 amino acids. Germline CDR1 SQVTM, CDR2 ANQGSEA. Sample: blood, either unsorted or a sorted T cell fraction (not recorded which). The receptor comes from a male donor with ankylosing spondylitis. The V call is TRBV29-1, the J call TRBJ2-1, with unresolved D. The CDR3 nucleotides are TGCAGCGTTGAAGATCTTCTCGGGCATAAGGGGCAGTTCTTC. This codes for CSVEDLLGHKGQFF.